This T cell receptor (beta chain) was captured by sequencing in a study of blood T cell repertoires in COVID-19. The length of the CDR3 is 13 residues. The V gene's germline CDR1 is SGHDT and CDR2 YYEEEE. V lost 3 bases to trimming and J lost 4 bases, with 11 bases between them. Measured with immunoSEQ multiplex PCR; TCRdb has only the in-frame clones, and not every one. Among about 54,000 clones listed, around nine tenths were seen once. V and J are TRBV5-6 and TRBJ2-7, with TRBD1 as a possible D gene (6 bases). The specimen was peripheral blood. The receptor was derived from a woman aged 40 to 55 with active COVID-19. The CDR3 DNA follows: TGTGCCAGCAGCTGGGGGCCCTCATACGAGCAGTACTTC. Translation gives CASSWGPSYEQYF.